The 10 T cell receptor beta chains below come from one sample, sequenced in a study of cytomegalovirus exposure and HLA in healthy donors. The primer mix had 60 Vbeta and 13 Jbeta primers. Using immunoSEQ multiplex PCR, the repertoire was profiled, and TCRdb retains in-frame clones only, with some absent. In the table there are fewer than 250,000 clones, 65% to 80% of which are singletons. Sequencing was done on a sample of PBMCs. The receptors were sampled from a woman aged 40 to 50 in good health and CMV-seronegative.

This chain uses TRBV6-6 with TRBJ2-1; 7 bases line up with TRBD1. V trimming: 5 bases; J trimming: 0 bases; junction bases outside the gene matches: 4. Germline loops: CDR1 MNHNY, CDR2 SVGAGI (reference sequence). This CDR3 has 15 amino acids. The CDR3 DNA is TGTGCCAGCAGTCGGGACAGAATCTCCTACAATGAGCAGTTCTTC. Residues: CASSRDRISYNEQFF.

V and J are TRBV2 and TRBJ2-7; tentatively, D is TRBD2 (5 bases). Germline V gene lookup returns CDR1 SNHLY and CDR2 FYNNEI. The CDR3 runs to 14 residues. V dropped 6 bases and J dropped 4 bases, with 16 bases sitting between them. The DNA for the CDR3 is TGTGCCAGCAGCAAGGAGGTGATCTCTTACGAGCAGTACTTC. Encoded protein: CASSKEVISYEQYF.

In this sample, this clone turned up once. The DNA of the CDR3 is TGTGCCAGCAGCTCGGGGCTTTGGACTAGCGGGAGTGGAGAGACCCAGTACTTC. It encodes CASSSGLWTSGSGETQYF. The chain recombines TRBV5-4 with TRBJ2-5; 13 bases match TRBD2. This CDR3 region has 18 residues. Germline CDR1 SGHNT, CDR2 YYREEE (reference sequence). The ends lost 3 bases at V and 4 bases at J; junction bases unmatched: 12.

The gene calls are TRBV11-3 and TRBJ2-3; 7 bases fit TRBD1. Germline V gene data show CDR1 as SGHNT and CDR2 as YENEEA. Losses at the gene ends were 5 bases for V and 0 bases for J; bases not matched to a gene: 8. CDR3 length: 16 amino acids. The CDR3: CASSLRTGLSTDTQYF. The CDR3 nucleotides are TGTGCCAGCAGCCTTCGGACAGGCCTTAGCACAGATACGCAGTATTTT.

The V gene is TRBV9, the J gene TRBJ2-5, with D maybe TRBD2 (5 bases). CDR1 and CDR2 from the germline V gene are SGDLS and YYNGEE. CDR3 size: 18 residues. V gave up 0 bases and J gave up 2 bases, with 20 bases separating them. CDR3 amino acids: CASSVGATILSFQETQYF. The CDR3 DNA follows: TGTGCCAGCAGCGTAGGGGCGACTATCTTGTCCTTTCAAGAGACCCAGTACTTC.

This chain uses TRBV10-3 with TRBJ1-1, with D possibly TRBD1 on 6 matching bases. V gave up 0 bases and J gave up 3 bases, with 11 bases separating them. The length of the CDR3 is 15 residues. The germline gives CDR1 ENHRY, CDR2 SYGVKD. The CDR3 loop reads CAISESSAGDTEAFF. CDR3 DNA sequence: TGTGCCATCAGTGAGTCGAGCGCAGGGGACACTGAAGCTTTCTTT.

This clone appeared once. The chain recombines TRBV7-9 with TRBJ1-2; 7 positions match TRBD1. Germline lookup yields CDR1 SEHNR and CDR2 FQNEAQ (reference sequence). This CDR3 has 15 residues. The junction had 8 bases not matched to a gene; V was cut back by 1 base and J by 6 bases. CDR3 coding DNA: TGTGCCAGCAGCTTAGGGCGACAGGGAATGGATGGCTACACCTTC. Residues: CASSLGRQGMDGYTF.

The rearrangement uses TRBV7-2 and TRBJ2-7; TRBD2 aligns across 10 bases. This CDR3 spans 14 amino acids. V trimming: 5 bases; J trimming: 3 bases; junction bases outside the gene matches: 4. The germline V gene has CDR1 SGHTA and CDR2 FQGNSA. CDR3 residues: CASSPRTSGYEQYF. The CDR3 region has the DNA TGTGCCAGCAGCCCCCGGACTAGCGGCTACGAGCAGTACTTC.

The CDR3 bases are TGTGCCTGGAGTGTAATCCAATCGACTTCTTTCTTT. Translating it yields CAWSVIQSTSFF. The chain combines TRBV30 with TRBJ1-1; D gene unclear. The CDR3 is 12 residues long. V lost 0 bases and J 12 bases, leaving 14 bases between the germline ends. CDR1 GTSNPN and CDR2 SVGIG come from the germline V gene (reference sequence).

As for this clone: One junction end does not reproduce the germline sequence, and a read error may be involved. The chain combines TRBV5-1 with TRBJ2-3, with D possibly TRBD2 on 6 matching bases. The CDR3 spans 14 residues. Looked up from germline, CDR1 is SGHRS and CDR2 is YFSETQ. The CDR3: CAGSLAGSGDTQYF. The CDR3 nucleotides are TGCGCCGGCAGCTTGGCCGGGAGTGGAGATACGCAGTATTTT.